Presented here are 10 T cell receptor beta chains from one specimen sequenced in a study of cytomegalovirus exposure and HLA in healthy donors. Amplification used 60 Vbeta primers and 13 Jbeta primers. The data were produced by immunoSEQ multiplex PCR, yet TCRdb's version contains in-frame clones alone and is incomplete. The table includes more than 120,000 clones, roughly 74% detected once. Sequencing used PBMCs. These TCRs come from a woman aged 40-49 years in good health and CMV-seropositive.

The chain couples TRBV2 to TRBJ1-5; TRBD1 matches 8 bases. This CDR3 spans 14 amino acids. The V and J ends lost 6 bases and 1 base, in that order; junction bases with no gene match: 2. Germline V gene lookup returns CDR1 SNHLY and CDR2 FYNNEI. CDR3 protein: CASRDRVSNQPQHF. CDR3 bases: TGTGCCAGCAGGGACAGGGTAAGCAATCAGCCCCAGCATTTT.

This clone was seen only a few times. This chain connects TRBV7-9 to TRBJ1-2; D is ambiguous. This CDR3 comprises 12 residues. Trimming removed 5 bases from V and 7 bases from J, with 11 bases in between. Germline lookup yields CDR1 SEHNR and CDR2 FQNEAQ (reference sequence). The CDR3 loop reads CASSPREGGYTF. The CDR3 DNA is TGTGCCAGCAGCCCCCGTGAGGGTGGCTACACCTTC.

This clone appeared a single time. The J gene is TRBJ2-2, the V gene TRBV11-2; TRBD2 matches at 8 bases. The CDR3 is made up of 16 amino acids. Germline CDR1 is SGHAT and CDR2 is FQNNGV. V shed 5 bases and J 7 bases; nucleotides not matched to a gene: 12. The CDR3 loop is CASSPGRGGRNGELFF. CDR3 DNA sequence: TGTGCCAGCAGCCCCGGACGGGGCGGGAGGAACGGGGAGCTGTTTTTT. Together with reference TRBV11-2 and TRBJ2-2, the CDR3 gives the full variable domain: EAGVAQSPRYKIIEKRQSVAFWCNPISGHATLYWYQQILGQGPKLLIQFQNNGVVDDSQLPKDRFSAERLKGVDSTLKIQPAKLEDSAVYLCASSPGRGGRNGELFFGEGSRLTVL.

This chain connects TRBV4-2 to TRBJ1-1; TRBD1 matches 7 bases. This CDR3 comprises 14 residues. The V gene end was trimmed by 7 bases and the J gene end by 1 base; junction bases not matched to a gene: 6. Germline assignment: CDR1 LGHNA and CDR2 YNFKEQ. CDR3 in DNA: TGTGCCAGCATTCCCGGGACAGCGAACACTGAAGCTTTCTTT. Translating it yields CASIPGTANTEAFF.

This clone came up once. V and J are TRBV6-6 and TRBJ1-2; D gene unclear. Germline CDR1 is MNHNY and CDR2 is SVGAGI (reference sequence). Trimming removed 4 bases at V and 3 bases at J, with 9 bases between. CDR3 length: 13 amino acids. CDR3 amino acids: CASSFGVDYGYTF. The CDR3, as DNA: TGTGCCAGCAGTTTCGGGGTTGACTATGGCTACACCTTC.

The chain has TRBV6-6 and TRBJ2-3; 10 bases align to TRBD1. Trimming removed 1 base from V and 4 bases from J; junction bases left unmatched: 2. In germline, CDR1 is MNHNY, CDR2 SVGAGI (reference sequence). The CDR3 is made up of 15 amino acids. In nucleotides, the CDR3 is TGTGCCAGCAGTTACTTTGGGACAGGGGCAGATACGCAGTATTTT. Protein product: CASSYFGTGADTQYF.

Details on this clone: One end of the junction does not line up with germline, which may come from a read error. This chain joins TRBV29-1 and TRBJ2-7; D is perhaps TRBD2 (6 bases). This CDR3 is 12 amino acids long. Germline V gives CDR1 SQVTM, CDR2 ANQGSEA. CDR3 nucleotide sequence: TGCAGCGTTGAAGAAAACGGGGGAACGAGGGACTTC. This translates into CSVEENGGTRDF.

The gene calls are TRBV7-3 and TRBJ2-1; TRBD2 matches 11 bases. The CDR3 totals 16 residues. CDR1 is SGHTA, CDR2 FQGTGA, per germline. V shed 5 bases, J shed 5 bases, and the junction held 8 bases outside the gene matches. CDR3 sequence (DNA): TGTGCCAGCAGCCCCGACTTAGCGGGAGGGGACAATGAGCAGTTCTTC. Residues: CASSPDLAGGDNEQFF.

This rearrangement joins TRBV19 to TRBJ2-4, with TRBD2 identical over 7 bases. The length of the CDR3 is 15 residues. With 4 bases clipped from V and 2 bases from J, the junction kept 5 bases outside the gene matches. Looked up from germline, CDR1 is LNHDA and CDR2 is SQIVND (reference sequence). CDR3 amino acids: CASSREGLTKNIQYF. CDR3 DNA: TGTGCCAGTAGTAGGGAGGGGTTGACCAAAAACATTCAGTACTTC.

The chain has TRBV11-2 and TRBJ2-7; TRBD1 might be the D (5 bases). V was trimmed by 5 bases and J by 1 base, leaving 21 bases between them. The CDR3 runs to 17 residues. Germline CDR1 SGHAT, CDR2 FQNNGV. The CDR3 DNA is TGTGCCAGCAGCCCTAAGGCCCTAGGGGCTCCTTCCTACGAGCAGTACTTC. This codes for CASSPKALGAPSYEQYF. The full variable domain, completed using reference TRBV11-2 and TRBJ2-7, is EAGVAQSPRYKIIEKRQSVAFWCNPISGHATLYWYQQILGQGPKLLIQFQNNGVVDDSQLPKDRFSAERLKGVDSTLKIQPAKLEDSAVYLCASSPKALGAPSYEQYFGPGTRLTVT.